This T cell receptor (beta chain) was observed in a study of T-cell reconstitution after alpha-beta-depleted transplantation in children. Findings of the study overall: Surviving recipient T cells and intrathymic progenitors accounted for some patients' high TCRbeta diversity at day 60. Several hundred graft clones that had expanded were reportedly the source of alpha-beta T cells about two months after transplant. Among T cells one year after transplant, newly produced cells accounted for most counts and diversity.

Concerning this clonotype itself: Its cognate antigen is unknown.

Preparation of the TCRbeta library was carried out with unique molecular identifiers. TCRdb itself ran the PCR reads through MiXCR, one entry per CDR3 protein. In the table there are about 440,000 distinct CDR3 sequences, around 46% of which are singletons. The CDR3 is 13 amino acids. The ends were cut back, 7 bases at V and 4 bases at J, with 12 bases in the middle. This chain joins TRBV12-3 or TRBV12-4 and TRBJ2-3, with D possibly TRBD2 on 5 matching bases. This TCR was recovered from a girl aged 2-10 years with aplastic anemia, due to receive a stem cell transplant. This specimen consisted of PBMCs, obtained before TCRalphabeta/CD19-depleted stem cell transplant. The CDR3 spells CASTLLGADTQYF. The CDR3 DNA reads TGTGCCAGCACCTTACTAGGCGCAGATACGCAGTATTTT.